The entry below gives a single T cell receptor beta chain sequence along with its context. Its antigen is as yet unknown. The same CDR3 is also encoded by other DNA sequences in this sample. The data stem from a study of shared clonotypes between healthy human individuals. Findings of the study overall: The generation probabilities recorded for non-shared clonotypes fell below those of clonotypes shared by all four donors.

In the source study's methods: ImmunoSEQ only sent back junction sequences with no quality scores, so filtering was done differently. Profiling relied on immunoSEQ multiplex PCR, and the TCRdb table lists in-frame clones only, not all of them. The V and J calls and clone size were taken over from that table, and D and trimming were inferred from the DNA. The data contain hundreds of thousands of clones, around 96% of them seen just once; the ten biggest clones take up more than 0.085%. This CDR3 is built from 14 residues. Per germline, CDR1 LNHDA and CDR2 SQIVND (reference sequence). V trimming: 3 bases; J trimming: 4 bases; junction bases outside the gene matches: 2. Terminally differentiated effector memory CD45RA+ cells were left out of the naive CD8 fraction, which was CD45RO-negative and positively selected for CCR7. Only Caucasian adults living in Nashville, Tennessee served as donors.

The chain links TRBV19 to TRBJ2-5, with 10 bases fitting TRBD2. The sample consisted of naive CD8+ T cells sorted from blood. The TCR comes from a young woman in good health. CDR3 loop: CASSIVAGGETQYF. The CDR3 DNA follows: TGTGCCAGTAGTATCGTAGCGGGAGGAGAGACCCAGTACTTC. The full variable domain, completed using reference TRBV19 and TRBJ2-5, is DGGITQSPKYLFRKEGQNVTLSCEQNLNHDAMYWYRQDPGQGLRLIYYSQIVNDFQKGDIAEGYSVSREKKESFPLTVTSAQKNPTAFYLCASSIVAGGETQYFGPGTRLLVL.